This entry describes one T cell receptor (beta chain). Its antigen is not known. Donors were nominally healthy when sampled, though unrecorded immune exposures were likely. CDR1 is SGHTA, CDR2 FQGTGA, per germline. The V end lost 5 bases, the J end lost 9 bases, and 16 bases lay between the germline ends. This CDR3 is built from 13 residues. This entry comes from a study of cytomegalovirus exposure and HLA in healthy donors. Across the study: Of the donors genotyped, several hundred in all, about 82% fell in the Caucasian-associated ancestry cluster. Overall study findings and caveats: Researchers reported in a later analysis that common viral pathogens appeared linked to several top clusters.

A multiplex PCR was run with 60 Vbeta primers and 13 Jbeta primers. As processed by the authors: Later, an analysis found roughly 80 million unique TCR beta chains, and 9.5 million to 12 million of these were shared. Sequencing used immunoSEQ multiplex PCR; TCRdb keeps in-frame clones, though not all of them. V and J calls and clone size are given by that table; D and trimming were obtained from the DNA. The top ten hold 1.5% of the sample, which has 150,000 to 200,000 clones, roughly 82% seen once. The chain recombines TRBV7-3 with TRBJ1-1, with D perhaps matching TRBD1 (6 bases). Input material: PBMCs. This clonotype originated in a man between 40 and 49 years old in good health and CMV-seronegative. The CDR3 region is CASSDVQGNQAFF. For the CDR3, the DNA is TGTGCCAGCAGCGACGTACAGGGAAATCAAGCTTTCTTT.